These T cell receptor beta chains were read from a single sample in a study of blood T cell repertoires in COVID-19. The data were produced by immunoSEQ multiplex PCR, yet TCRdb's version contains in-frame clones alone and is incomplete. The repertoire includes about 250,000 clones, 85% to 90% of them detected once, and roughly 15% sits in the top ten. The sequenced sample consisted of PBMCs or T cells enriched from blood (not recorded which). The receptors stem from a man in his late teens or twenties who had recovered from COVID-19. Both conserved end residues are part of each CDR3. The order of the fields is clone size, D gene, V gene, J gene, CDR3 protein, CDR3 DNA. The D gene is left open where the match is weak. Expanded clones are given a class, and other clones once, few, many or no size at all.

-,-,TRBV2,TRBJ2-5,CASTFQETQYF,TGTGCCAGCACGTTCCAAGAGACCCAGTACTTC
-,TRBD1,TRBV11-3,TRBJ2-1,CASSLAGTGKFNEQFF,TGTGCCAGCAGCTTAGCCGGGACAGGAAAGTTCAATGAGCAGTTCTTC
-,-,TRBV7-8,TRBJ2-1,CASSPGLREQFF,TGTGCCAGCAGCCCGGGGTTACGTGAGCAGTTCTTC
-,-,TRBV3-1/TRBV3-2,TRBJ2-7,CASSLKGGIYEQYF,TGTGCCAGCAGCCTCAAGGGGGGGATCTACGAGCAGTACTTC
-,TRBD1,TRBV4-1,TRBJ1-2,CASSGLQPGQGNYGYTF,TGCGCCAGCAGTGGGTTACAACCGGGACAGGGGAACTATGGCTACACCTTC
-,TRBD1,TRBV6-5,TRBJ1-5,CASRGGLRQPQHF,TGTGCCAGCAGAGGGGGCTTAAGGCAGCCCCAGCATTTT
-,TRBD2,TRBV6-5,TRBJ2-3,CASSQFAGGDTQYF,TGTGCCAGCAGCCAGTTCGCGGGGGGGGATACGCAGTATTTT
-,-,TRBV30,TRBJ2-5,CAWSVGPTETQYF,TGTGCCTGGAGTGTGGGCCCAACGGAGACCCAGTACTTC
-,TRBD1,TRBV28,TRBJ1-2,CASSYPRTGSDGYTF,TGTGCCAGCAGTTATCCCCGGACAGGGAGCGATGGCTACACCTTC
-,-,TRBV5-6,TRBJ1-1,CASSLETMNTEAFF,TGTGCCAGCAGCTTGGAAACAATGAACACTGAAGCTTTCTTT
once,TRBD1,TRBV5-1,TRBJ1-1,CASSLGDRYTEAFF,TGCGCCAGCAGCTTGGGGGACAGGTACACTGAAGCTTTCTTT
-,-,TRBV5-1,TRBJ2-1,CASSFALAVEQFF,TGCGCCAGCAGCTTTGCCCTAGCAGTTGAGCAGTTCTTC
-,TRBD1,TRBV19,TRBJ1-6,CASSLQGFGSPLHF,TGTGCCAGTAGCCTACAGGGGTTCGGATCACCCCTCCACTTT
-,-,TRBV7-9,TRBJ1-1,CASSQWEVTEAFF,TGTGCCAGCAGCCAATGGGAGGTAACTGAAGCTTTCTTT
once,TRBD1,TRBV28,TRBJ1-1,CASSIQGARTEAFF,TGTGCCAGCAGTATACAGGGGGCGCGAACTGAAGCTTTCTTT
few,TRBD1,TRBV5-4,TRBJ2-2,CASSPQTGKTGELFF,TGTGCCAGCAGCCCACAGACAGGGAAGACCGGGGAGCTGTTTTTT
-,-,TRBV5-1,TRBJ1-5,CASSLEGTGGNQPQHF,TGCGCCAGCAGCTTGGAGGGTACAGGCGGCAATCAGCCCCAGCATTTT
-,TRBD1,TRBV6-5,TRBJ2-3,CASTGQATDTQYF,TGTGCCAGCACCGGACAGGCTACAGATACGCAGTATTTT
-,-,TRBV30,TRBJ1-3,CAWGVRQVAGNTIYF,TGTGCCTGGGGGGTCCGTCAGGTGGCTGGAAACACCATATATTTT
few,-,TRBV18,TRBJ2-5,CASSPQGETQYF,TGTGCCAGCTCACCGCAGGGGGAGACCCAGTACTTC
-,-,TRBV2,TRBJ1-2,CASSERGPYGYTF,TGTGCCAGCAGTGAACGGGGTCCGTATGGCTACACCTTC
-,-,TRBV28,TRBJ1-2,CASSFAGYGYTF,TGTGCCAGCAGTTTCGCAGGCTATGGCTACACCTTC
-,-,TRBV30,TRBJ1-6,CAWTEQGDSPLHF,TGTGCCTGGACGGAACAGGGCGATTCACCCCTCCACTTT
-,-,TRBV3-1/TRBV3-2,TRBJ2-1,CASSPSSYNEQFF,TGTGCCAGCAGCCCCAGCTCCTACAATGAGCAGTTCTTC
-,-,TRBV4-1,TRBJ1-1,CASSHGSEGTEAFF,TGCGCCAGCAGCCATGGGAGCGAAGGGACTGAAGCTTTCTTT
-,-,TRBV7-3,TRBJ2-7,CASSPGPQVEQYF,TGTGCCAGCAGCCCCGGCCCCCAGGTCGAGCAGTACTTC
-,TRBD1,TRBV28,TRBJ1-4,CATTGGFREKLFF,TGTGCCACTACAGGGGGCTTTCGGGAAAAACTGTTTTTT
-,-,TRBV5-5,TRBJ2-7,CASSAGHSQLYEQYF,TGTGCCAGCAGCGCCGGACACTCCCAACTCTACGAGCAGTACTTC
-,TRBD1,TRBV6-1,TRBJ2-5,CASSERGRLLLETQYF,TGTGCCAGCAGTGAGAGGGGGCGCCTCCTCTTAGAGACCCAGTACTTC
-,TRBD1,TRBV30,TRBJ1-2,CAWSVLTGGYYGYTF,TGTGCCTGGAGTGTACTCACAGGGGGCTACTATGGCTACACCTTC
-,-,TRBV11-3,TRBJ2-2,CASSPRGGYTGELFF,TGTGCCAGCAGCCCGAGAGGGGGATACACCGGGGAGCTGTTTTTT
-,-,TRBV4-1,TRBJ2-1,CASSQDPAGRNEQFF,TGCGCCAGCAGCCAAGATCCGGCGGGCCGGAATGAGCAGTTCTTC
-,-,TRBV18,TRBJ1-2,CASSPALSDIPYGYTF,TGTGCCAGCTCCCCGGCCCTTTCGGACATCCCTTATGGCTACACCTTC
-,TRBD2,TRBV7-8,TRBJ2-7,CASRELPGDGTTYEQYF,TGTGCCAGCAGAGAACTTCCCGGCGACGGGACTACCTACGAGCAGTACTTC
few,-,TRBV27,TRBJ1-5,CASSPLGTYQPQHF,TGTGCCAGCAGTCCTTTAGGGACTTATCAGCCCCAGCATTTT
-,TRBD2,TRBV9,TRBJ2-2,CASSISGRTSGELFF,TGTGCCAGCAGCATTAGCGGGAGAACTTCCGGGGAGCTGTTTTTT
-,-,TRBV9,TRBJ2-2,CASSDPRPGVNTGELFF,TGTGCCAGCAGTGACCCTCGGCCGGGAGTAAACACCGGGGAGCTGTTTTTT
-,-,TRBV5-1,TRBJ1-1,CASSWGGTLRNTEAFF,TGCGCCAGCAGCTGGGGTGGGACACTGAGGAACACTGAAGCTTTCTTT
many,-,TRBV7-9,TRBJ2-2,CASSSGQPSQGGELFF,TGTGCCAGCAGCTCCGGACAGCCCAGCCAGGGCGGGGAGCTGTTTTTT
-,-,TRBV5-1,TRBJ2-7,CASSSTVYEQYF,TGCGCCAGCAGCTCCACAGTCTACGAGCAGTACTTC
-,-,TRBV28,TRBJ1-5,CASTQRGGAWTQHF,TGTGCCAGCACCCAACGGGGGGGGGCGTGGACCCAGCATTTT
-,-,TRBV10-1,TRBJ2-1,CASSEIRYNEQFF,TGCGCCAGCAGTGAGATCAGATACAATGAGCAGTTCTTC
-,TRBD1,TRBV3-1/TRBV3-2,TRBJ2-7,CASSQDWGTVRRQYF,TGTGCCAGCAGCCAAGATTGGGGGACAGTCAGGAGGCAGTACTTC
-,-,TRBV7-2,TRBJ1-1,CASSLGVGRWTEAFF,TGTGCCAGCAGCTTAGGGGTAGGGAGGTGGACTGAAGCTTTCTTT
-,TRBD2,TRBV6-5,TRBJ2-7,CASRLAGDLSYEQYF,TGTGCCAGCAGGTTAGCGGGGGACCTCTCCTACGAGCAGTACTTC
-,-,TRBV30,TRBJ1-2,CAWSVGGYGYTF,TGTGCCTGGAGTGTTGGGGGGTATGGCTACACCTTC
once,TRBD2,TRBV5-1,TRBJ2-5,CASSLGGTRWETQYF,TGCGCCAGCAGCTTGGGGGGGACTAGATGGGAGACCCAGTACTTC
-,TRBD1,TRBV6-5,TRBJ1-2,CASSYSTGGDRSYTF,TGTGCCAGCAGTTACTCCACAGGGGGCGATCGCAGCTACACCTTC
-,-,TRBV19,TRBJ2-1,CASSIVGGANNEQFF,TGTGCCAGTAGTATAGTAGGGGGGGCAAACAATGAGCAGTTCTTC
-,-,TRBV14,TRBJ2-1,CASSILQGNEQFF,TGTGCCAGCAGCATCCTACAGGGCAATGAGCAGTTCTTC
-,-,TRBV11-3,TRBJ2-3,CASSLTSTDTQYF,TGTGCCAGCAGCCTGACTAGCACAGATACGCAGTATTTT
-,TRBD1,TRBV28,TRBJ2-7,CASSFSRDRVSGEQYF,TGTGCCAGCAGTTTCAGCCGGGACAGGGTATCGGGGGAGCAGTACTTC
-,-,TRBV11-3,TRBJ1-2,CASSSQGYVGYTF,TGTGCCAGCAGCTCTCAGGGCTATGTTGGCTACACCTTC
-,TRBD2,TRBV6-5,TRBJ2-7,CASSPGTSGSYEQYF,TGTGCCAGCAGTCCCGGGACTAGCGGATCCTACGAGCAGTACTTC